This T cell receptor (beta chain) appears in the sequencing data of a study of regulatory T cells in long-lasting Graves disease. The CDR3 length is 15 residues. Germline-derived CDR1 and CDR2 are LNHNV and YYDKDF (reference sequence). Trimming stripped 1 base from V and 7 bases from J, with 14 bases between. Investigators prepared the TCR beta libraries by applying iRepertoire HTBI primers and Arm-PCR of CDR3 regions. TCRdb itself ran the multiplex PCR reads through MiXCR, one entry per CDR3 protein. Of about 620,000 distinct CDR3 sequences listed, less than 20% are singletons. Time point reported: newly diagnosed GD, antithyroid drugs for less than 3 months. With RNA extracted from PBMCs as input, the TCR library was made. The sample was also linked to a second study, of T cells in Graves' hyperthyroidism and ophthalmopathy.

The TCR comes from a woman in her thirties with Graves disease. The chain links TRBV15 to TRBJ2-1; D could derive from TRBD1 or TRBD2 (6 bases each). The material was peripheral blood mononuclear cells (PBMCs), obtained at new diagnosis, from a patient treated with antithyroid drugs. The CDR3 region is CATSRGDTGRNEQFF. Written as DNA, the CDR3 is TGTGCCACCAGCAGAGGGGACACCGGGAGAAATGAGCAGTTCTTC.